These 24 T cell receptor beta chains originate from one sample sequenced in a study of CD8+ T cells in alopecia areata. Extracted from the samples, RNA was reverse transcribed into cDNA to serve as the sequencing template. Using immunoSEQ multiplex PCR, the repertoire was profiled, and TCRdb retains in-frame clones only, with some absent. This sample carries some 130,000 clones, approximately 49% of them seen once, and the ten largest clones take about 19%. The sample in question was CD8+ T cells sorted from blood, obtained at week 0. These TCRs come from a human donor with alopecia areata.

The chain recombines TRBV10-3 with TRBJ1-2, with no clear D. V shed 2 bases and J shed 0 bases, with 13 bases lying between them. Germline V gene lookup returns CDR1 ENHRY and CDR2 SYGVKD. The CDR3 is made up of 16 amino acids. The chain's CDR3 is CAISEPQEPANYGYTF. The CDR3 DNA reads as TGTGCCATCAGTGAGCCCCAGGAGCCAGCTAACTATGGCTACACCTTC.

This chain links TRBV25-1 with TRBJ2-7, with D unresolved. Trimming pared 5 bases from V and 2 bases from J, leaving 13 bases between. The CDR3 has 14 residues. Germline V gene data show CDR1 as MGHDK and CDR2 as SYGVNS. The CDR3 spells CASSFTDAAYEQYF. CDR3 nucleotide sequence: TGTGCCAGCAGTTTCACAGACGCTGCCTACGAGCAGTACTTC.

This chain uses TRBV29-1 with TRBJ2-7; 7 bases fit TRBD1. The germline V gene has CDR1 SQVTM and CDR2 ANQGSEA. The CDR3 is 13 amino acids. V lost 5 bases, J lost 2 bases, and 6 bases stayed unmatched. This CDR3 is CSVFTGDTYEQYF. The CDR3 bases are TGCAGCGTTTTTACAGGGGATACCTACGAGCAGTACTTC.

This clone occurred a few times. This chain uses TRBV19 with TRBJ1-1; D possibly corresponds to TRBD1 (6 bases). Germline CDR1 is LNHDA and CDR2 is SQIVND (reference sequence). CDR3 size: 15 residues. Trimming took 7 bases from V and 0 from J, leaving 15 bases between them. The CDR3 DNA is TGTGCCAGTAAAAAGGGGACAATGTTGAACACTGAAGCTTTCTTT. The encoded protein is CASKKGTMLNTEAFF.

This rearrangement joins TRBV12-5 to TRBJ2-3; D is ambiguous. The CDR3 is 13 residues long. The V gene's germline CDR1 is LGHNT and CDR2 FRNRAP. Trimming left V 10 bases short and J 0 bases short, with 11 bases between. In DNA, the CDR3 is TGTGCTACCAACTCCCCTAGCACAGATACGCAGTATTTT. It yields the protein CATNSPSTDTQYF.

A few counts support this clone. This chain connects TRBV29-1 to TRBJ2-7, with D hard to call. Trimming left V 1 base short and J 2 bases short, with 12 bases between. Per the germline V gene, CDR1 is SQVTM and CDR2 is ANQGSEA. This CDR3 is built from 14 residues. The CDR3 bases are TGCAGCGTTGAAGTCTCCGACCCACCCTACGAGCAGTACTTC. Protein sequence: CSVEVSDPPYEQYF.

This clone turned up a few times. The J gene is TRBJ2-7, the V gene TRBV6-5, with TRBD1 matching over 7 bases. CDR3 length: 14 amino acids. Germline V CDR1 and CDR2: MNHEY, SVGAGI. After removal of 5 bases from V and 4 bases from J, the junction contained 8 bases not matched to a gene. CDR3 in DNA: TGTGCCAGCAGTCCTGAGGGGGCGGATTACGAGCAGTACTTC. Amino acid sequence: CASSPEGADYEQYF.

The gene calls are TRBV27 and TRBJ1-2, with D perhaps TRBD1 (5 bases). This CDR3 is 14 amino acids long. CDR1 is MNHEY, CDR2 SMNVEV, per germline (reference sequence). The ends were cut back, 5 bases at V and 4 bases at J, with 14 bases in the middle. Here the CDR3 reads CASSPPGPSYGYTF. The CDR3, as DNA: TGTGCCAGCAGTCCGCCGGGACCAAGCTATGGCTACACCTTC.

This clone was picked up a small number of times. This chain links TRBV29-1 with TRBJ2-3; 8 nucleotides line up with TRBD2. The germline gives CDR1 SQVTM, CDR2 ANQGSEA. The CDR3 sequence is 15 residues long. V shed 3 bases and J 0 bases; nucleotides not matched to a gene: 5. CDR3 sequence: CSVEGGTRSTDTQYF. The CDR3 DNA is TGCAGCGTTGAGGGGGGGACTAGAAGCACAGATACGCAGTATTTT.

The chain combines TRBV6-5 with TRBJ1-1; TRBD1 aligns across 7 bases. V shed 3 bases and J 4 bases; nucleotides not matched to a gene: 5. CDR3 length equals 14 residues. In germline, CDR1 is MNHEY, CDR2 SVGAGI. In DNA, the CDR3 is TGTGCCAGCAGTTATGCGGGACAGTTCACTGAAGCTTTCTTT. This translates into CASSYAGQFTEAFF.

The table lists this clone with a few counts. This chain links TRBV29-1 with TRBJ2-1; 10 positions match TRBD1. Looked up from germline, CDR1 is SQVTM and CDR2 is ANQGSEA. Germline trimming cut 3 bases from V and 4 bases from J; bases unmatched to any gene: 3. This CDR3 is built from 14 residues. The CDR3 reads CSVDLGQGYNEQFF. CDR3 nucleotides: TGCAGCGTTGATTTGGGACAGGGGTACAATGAGCAGTTCTTC.

This clone showed up just a few times. The chain is built from TRBV19 and TRBJ2-7; the D gene could be TRBD1 or TRBD2 (5 bases each). The length of the CDR3 is 14 residues. Germline CDR1 reads LNHDA; CDR2 reads SQIVND (reference sequence). V was pared by 5 bases and J by 9 bases, with 20 bases between. The CDR3: CASSARDVVIGQYF. The CDR3 bases are TGTGCCAGTAGTGCCCGGGACGTTGTTATAGGGCAGTACTTC.

This clone was picked up a small number of times. The chain recombines TRBV5-6 with TRBJ1-5; D call uncertain. The CDR3 is 15 amino acids. Germline lookup yields CDR1 SGHDT and CDR2 YYEEEE. Trimming cost V 1 base and J 0 bases, with 8 bases left between them. CDR3 bases: TGTGCCAGCAGCTTGTGGGGAATTAGCAATCAGCCCCAGCATTTT. As protein: CASSLWGISNQPQHF.

The chain uses TRBV29-1 and TRBJ1-2; no clear D. Trimming shortened V by 6 bases and J by 8 bases, and 16 bases separated the two germline ends. This CDR3 spans 12 amino acids. Germline V gives CDR1 SQVTM, CDR2 ANQGSEA. CDR3 bases: TGCAGCGTGGTCGGAGGAGCCGTGGGCTACACCTTC. It is translated as CSVVGGAVGYTF.

This clone has a count of ten or more. The CDR3 bases are TGCGCCAGCAGCCGAATTGGGACAGGGGGCTTAGATGAGCAGTTCTTC. It codes for CASSRIGTGGLDEQFF. This rearrangement joins TRBV5-1 to TRBJ2-1, with 12 bases aligning to TRBD1. Losses at the gene ends were 4 bases for V and 8 bases for J; bases not matched to a gene: 10. CDR1 is SGHRS, CDR2 YFSETQ, per germline. The CDR3 contains 16 residues.

V is TRBV27 and J is TRBJ2-1; 10 bases fit TRBD2. The germline CDR1 and CDR2 sequences are MNHEY and SMNVEV (reference sequence). The CDR3 length is 14 residues. J gave up 10 bases and V 6 bases, and 9 bases lay outside the gene matches. CDR3 in amino acids: CASRLGLAGEEQFF. CDR3 nucleotides: TGTGCCAGCAGACTTGGGCTAGCGGGGGAGGAGCAGTTCTTC.

The J gene is TRBJ2-3, the V gene TRBV5-1; D possibly corresponds to TRBD1 (5 bases). This CDR3 region has 16 residues. Germline-derived CDR1 and CDR2 are SGHRS and YFSETQ. Trimming removed 1 base from V and 0 bases from J, with 12 bases in between. Here the CDR3 DNA reads TGCGCCAGCAGCTTGCGTGGGGCACTAAGCACAGATACGCAGTATTTT. This encodes CASSLRGALSTDTQYF.

This chain links TRBV7-9 with TRBJ2-1; maybe TRBD1 (6 bases). V shed 3 bases and J shed 9 bases, with 15 bases lying between them. The length of the CDR3 is 14 residues. The V gene's germline CDR1 is SEHNR and CDR2 FQNEAQ (reference sequence). The chain's CDR3 is CASSFGQGPGEQFF. The CDR3 nucleotides read TGTGCCAGCAGCTTTGGGCAGGGGCCAGGTGAGCAGTTCTTC.

The chain employs TRBV27 and TRBJ1-1, with D maybe TRBD1 (5 bases). Trimming pared 3 bases from V and 3 bases from J, leaving 20 bases between. Germline values: CDR1 MNHEY, CDR2 SMNVEV (reference sequence). The CDR3 has 17 residues. This CDR3 reads CASSFTLRGRRDTEAFF. The DNA of the CDR3 is TGTGCCAGCAGTTTTACCCTACGGGGGAGGAGGGACACTGAAGCTTTCTTT.

This clone was seen only a few times. The chain carries TRBV5-1 and TRBJ2-1; D is perhaps TRBD2 (7 bases). Per germline, CDR1 SGHRS and CDR2 YFSETQ. V dropped 0 bases and J dropped 8 bases, with 15 bases sitting between them. This CDR3 comprises 15 residues. CDR3 sequence: CASSLGGGVTHEQFF. CDR3 DNA sequence: TGCGCCAGCAGCTTGGGCGGGGGCGTTACACATGAGCAGTTCTTC.

The V call is TRBV5-6, the J call TRBJ2-7, with D possibly being TRBD2 (6 bases). Germline CDR1 SGHDT, CDR2 YYEEEE. This CDR3 region has 14 residues. The V end was cut by 5 bases, the J end by 2 bases, with 14 bases between. Written as DNA, the CDR3 is TGTGCCAGCAGTGGGCCCGGGAGCACCTACGAGCAGTACTTC. Its protein is CASSGPGSTYEQYF.

The chain carries TRBV11-2 and TRBJ2-7; D is unresolved. CDR1 and CDR2 (germline): SGHAT, FQNNGV. V was cut by 8 bases and J by 2 bases, with 19 bases left in between. This CDR3 region has 15 residues. CDR3 residues: CASRPLSTATYEQYF. The CDR3 region has the DNA TGTGCCAGCCGCCCCCTTTCGACGGCTACCTACGAGCAGTACTTC.

This clone was picked up a small number of times. The chain joins TRBV10-3 to TRBJ1-5, with 9 nucleotides matching TRBD1. Trimming at V came to 3 bases and at J to 6 bases, leaving 6 bases not matched to a gene. CDR3 length: 15 amino acids. Per germline, CDR1 ENHRY and CDR2 SYGVKD. CDR3 coding DNA: TGTGCCATCAGTGAATCGACAGGGGGGGGTCAGCCCCAGCATTTT. This sequence encodes CAISESTGGGQPQHF.

The chain joins TRBV15 to TRBJ2-1; D is unresolved. V shed 2 bases and J shed 6 bases, with 14 bases lying between them. CDR1 is LNHNV and CDR2 is YYDKDF in the germline V gene (reference sequence). The CDR3 extends over 15 amino acids. DNA of the CDR3: TGTGCCACCAGCAGATCTCGCTCTCCGGGCAATGAGCAGTTCTTC. Its translation is CATSRSRSPGNEQFF. Using reference TRBV15 and TRBJ2-1 for the parts outside the CDR3, the full variable domain is DAMVIQNPRYQVTQFGKPVTLSCSQTLNHNVMYWYQQKSSQAPKLLFHYYDKDFNNEADTPDNFQSRRPNTSFCFLDIRSPGLGDTAMYLCATSRSRSPGNEQFFGPGTRLTVL.